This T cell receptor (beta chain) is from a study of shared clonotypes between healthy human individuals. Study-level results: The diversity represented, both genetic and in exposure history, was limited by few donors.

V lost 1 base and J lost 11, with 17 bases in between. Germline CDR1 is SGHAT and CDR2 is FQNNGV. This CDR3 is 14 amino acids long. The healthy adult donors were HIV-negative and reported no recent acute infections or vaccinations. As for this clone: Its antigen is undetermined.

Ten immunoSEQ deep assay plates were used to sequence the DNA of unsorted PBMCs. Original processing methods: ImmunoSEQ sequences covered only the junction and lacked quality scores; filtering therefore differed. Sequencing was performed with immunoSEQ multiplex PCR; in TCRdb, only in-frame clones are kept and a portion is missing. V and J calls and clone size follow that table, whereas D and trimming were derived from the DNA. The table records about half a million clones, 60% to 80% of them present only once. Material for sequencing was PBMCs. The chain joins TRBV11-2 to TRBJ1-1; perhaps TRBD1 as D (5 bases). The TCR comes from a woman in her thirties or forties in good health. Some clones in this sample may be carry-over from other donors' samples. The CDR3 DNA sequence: TGTGCCAGCAGCTTAGCAGGGAAGATGATGTCTGCTTTCTTT. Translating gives CASSLAGKMMSAFF.